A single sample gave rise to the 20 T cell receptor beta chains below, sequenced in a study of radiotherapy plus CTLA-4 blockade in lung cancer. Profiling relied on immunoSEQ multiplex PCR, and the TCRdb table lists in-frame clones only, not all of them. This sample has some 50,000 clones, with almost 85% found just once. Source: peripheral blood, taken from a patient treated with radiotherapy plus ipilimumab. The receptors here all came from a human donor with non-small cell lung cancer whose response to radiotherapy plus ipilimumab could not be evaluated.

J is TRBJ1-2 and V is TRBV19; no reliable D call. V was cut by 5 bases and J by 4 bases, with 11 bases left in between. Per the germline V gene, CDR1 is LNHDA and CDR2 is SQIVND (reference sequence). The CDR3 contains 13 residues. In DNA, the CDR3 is TGTGCCAGTAGTTTCGGGGTCCTCTATGGCTACACCTTC. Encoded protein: CASSFGVLYGYTF.

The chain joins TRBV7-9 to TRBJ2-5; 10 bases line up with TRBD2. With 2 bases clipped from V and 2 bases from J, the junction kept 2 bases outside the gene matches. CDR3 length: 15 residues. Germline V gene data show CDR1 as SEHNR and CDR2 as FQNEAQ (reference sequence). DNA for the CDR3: TGTGCCAGCAGCTTATGGACTAGCGGTCAAGAGACCCAGTACTTC. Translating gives CASSLWTSGQETQYF.

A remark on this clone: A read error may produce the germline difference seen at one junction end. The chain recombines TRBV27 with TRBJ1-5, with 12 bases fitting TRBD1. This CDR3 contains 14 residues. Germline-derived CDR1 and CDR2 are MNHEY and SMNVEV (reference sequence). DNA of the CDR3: TGTGCCAGCCGGGACAGGGGGCTGTATCAGCTCCAGCATTTT. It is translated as CASRDRGLYQLQHF.

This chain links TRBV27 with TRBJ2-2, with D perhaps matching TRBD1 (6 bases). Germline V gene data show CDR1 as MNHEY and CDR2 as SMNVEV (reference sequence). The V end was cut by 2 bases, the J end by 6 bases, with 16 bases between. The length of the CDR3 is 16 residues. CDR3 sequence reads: CASSLRQGTLAGELFF. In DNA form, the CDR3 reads TGTGCCAGCAGTTTACGGCAGGGGACCTTAGCCGGGGAGCTGTTTTTT.

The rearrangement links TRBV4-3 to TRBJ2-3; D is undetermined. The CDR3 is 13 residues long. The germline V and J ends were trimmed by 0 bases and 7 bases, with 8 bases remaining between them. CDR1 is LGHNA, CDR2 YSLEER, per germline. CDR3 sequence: CASSQDGLNTQYF. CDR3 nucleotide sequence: TGCGCCAGCAGCCAAGATGGCCTTAATACGCAGTATTTT.

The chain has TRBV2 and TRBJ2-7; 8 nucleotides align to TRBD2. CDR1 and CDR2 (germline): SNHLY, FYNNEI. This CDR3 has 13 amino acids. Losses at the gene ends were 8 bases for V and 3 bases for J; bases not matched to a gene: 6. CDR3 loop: CASAVAGYYEQYF. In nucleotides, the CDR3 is TGTGCCAGCGCCGTAGCGGGATACTACGAGCAGTACTTC.

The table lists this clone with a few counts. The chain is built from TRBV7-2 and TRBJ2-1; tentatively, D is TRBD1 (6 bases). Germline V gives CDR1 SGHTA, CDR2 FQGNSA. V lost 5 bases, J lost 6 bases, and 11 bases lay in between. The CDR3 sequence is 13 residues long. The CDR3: CASSRTGINEQFF. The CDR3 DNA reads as TGTGCCAGCAGCCGTACAGGGATCAATGAGCAGTTCTTC.

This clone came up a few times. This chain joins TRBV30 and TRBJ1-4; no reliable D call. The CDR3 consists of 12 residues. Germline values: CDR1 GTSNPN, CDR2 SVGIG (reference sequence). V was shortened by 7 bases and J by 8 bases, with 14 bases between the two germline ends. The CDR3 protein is CASDFHQEKLFF. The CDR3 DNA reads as TGTGCCTCGGACTTCCACCAGGAAAAACTGTTTTTT. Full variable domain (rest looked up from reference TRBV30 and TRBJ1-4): SQTIHQWPATLVQPVGSPLSLECTVEGTSNPNLYWYRQAAGRGLQLLFYSVGIGQISSEVPQNLSASRPQDRQFILSSKKLLLSDSGFYLCASDFHQEKLFFGSGTQLSVL.

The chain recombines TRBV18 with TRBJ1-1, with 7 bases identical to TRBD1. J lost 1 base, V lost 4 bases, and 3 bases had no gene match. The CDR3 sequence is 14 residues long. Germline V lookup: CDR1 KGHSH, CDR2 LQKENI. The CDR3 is CASSQQGKNTEAFF. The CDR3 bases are TGTGCCAGCTCACAACAGGGGAAGAACACTGAAGCTTTCTTT.

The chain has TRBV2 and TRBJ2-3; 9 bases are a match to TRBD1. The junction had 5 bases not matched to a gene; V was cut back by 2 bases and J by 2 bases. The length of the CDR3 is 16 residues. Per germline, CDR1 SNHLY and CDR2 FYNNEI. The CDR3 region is CASSEKGTGITDTQYF. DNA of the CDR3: TGTGCCAGCAGTGAAAAGGGGACAGGGATCACAGATACGCAGTATTTT.

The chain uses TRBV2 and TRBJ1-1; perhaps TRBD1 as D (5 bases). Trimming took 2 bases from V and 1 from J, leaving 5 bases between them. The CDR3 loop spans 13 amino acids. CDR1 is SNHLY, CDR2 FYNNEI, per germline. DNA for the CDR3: TGTGCCAGCAGTGAACAGGGGAACACTGAAGCTTTCTTT. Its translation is CASSEQGNTEAFF.

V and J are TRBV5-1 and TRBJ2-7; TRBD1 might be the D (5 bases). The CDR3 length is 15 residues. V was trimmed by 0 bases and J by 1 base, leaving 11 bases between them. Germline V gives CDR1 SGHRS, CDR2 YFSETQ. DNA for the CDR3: TGCGCCAGCAGCTTGGGGCCAGGGCGATCCTACGAGCAGTACTTC. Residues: CASSLGPGRSYEQYF.

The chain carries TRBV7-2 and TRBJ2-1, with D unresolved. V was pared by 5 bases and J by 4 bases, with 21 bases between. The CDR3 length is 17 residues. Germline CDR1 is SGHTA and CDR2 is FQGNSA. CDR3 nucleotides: TGTGCCAGCAGCCCCTCGAAGGAGCGAGAGCTATACAATGAGCAGTTCTTC. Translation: CASSPSKERELYNEQFF.

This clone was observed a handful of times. CDR3 protein: CASSFLGLAGGDGELFF. The DNA of the CDR3 is TGTGCCAGCAGTTTTCTGGGACTAGCGGGAGGGGACGGGGAGCTGTTTTTT. The chain carries TRBV27 and TRBJ2-2, with TRBD2 identical over 16 bases. CDR3 length: 17 residues. J was trimmed by 7 bases and V by 3 bases; bases with no gene match: 5. CDR1 MNHEY and CDR2 SMNVEV come from the germline V gene (reference sequence).

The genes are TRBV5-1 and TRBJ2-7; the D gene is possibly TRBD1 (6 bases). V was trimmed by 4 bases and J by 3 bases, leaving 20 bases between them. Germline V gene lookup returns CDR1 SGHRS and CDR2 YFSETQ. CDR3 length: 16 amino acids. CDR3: CASSPNLGQYNYEQYF. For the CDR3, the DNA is TGCGCCAGCAGCCCGAATCTCGGACAGTACAACTACGAGCAGTACTTC. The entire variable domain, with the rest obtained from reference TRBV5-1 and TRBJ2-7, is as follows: KAGVTQTPRYLIKTRGQQVTLSCSPISGHRSVSWYQQTPGQGLQFLFEYFSETQRNKGNFPGRFSGRQFSNSRSEMNVSTLELGDSALYLCASSPNLGQYNYEQYFGPGTRLTVT.

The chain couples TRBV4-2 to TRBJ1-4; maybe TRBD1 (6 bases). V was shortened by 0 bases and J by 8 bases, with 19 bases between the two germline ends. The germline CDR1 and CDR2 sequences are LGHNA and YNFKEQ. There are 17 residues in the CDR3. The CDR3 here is CASSQDSSGGAREKLFF. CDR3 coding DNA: TGTGCCAGCAGCCAAGATTCTTCGGGGGGGGCGCGGGAAAAACTGTTTTTT.

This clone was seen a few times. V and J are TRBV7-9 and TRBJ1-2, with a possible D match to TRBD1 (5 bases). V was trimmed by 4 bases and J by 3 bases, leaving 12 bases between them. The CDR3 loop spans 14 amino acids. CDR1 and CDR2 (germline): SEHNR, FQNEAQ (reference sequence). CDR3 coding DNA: TGTGCCAGCAGCTCCGGGACGGGAGACTATGGCTACACCTTC. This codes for CASSSGTGDYGYTF.

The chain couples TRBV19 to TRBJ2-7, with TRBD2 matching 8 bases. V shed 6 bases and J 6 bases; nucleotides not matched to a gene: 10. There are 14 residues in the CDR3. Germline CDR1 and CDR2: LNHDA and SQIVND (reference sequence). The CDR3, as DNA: TGTGCCAGTAGCAGGAGCGGGAGTGTCAGCGAGCAGTACTTC. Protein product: CASSRSGSVSEQYF. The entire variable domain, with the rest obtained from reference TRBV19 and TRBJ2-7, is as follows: DGGITQSPKYLFRKEGQNVTLSCEQNLNHDAMYWYRQDPGQGLRLIYYSQIVNDFQKGDIAEGYSVSREKKESFPLTVTSAQKNPTAFYLCASSRSGSVSEQYFGPGTRLTVT.

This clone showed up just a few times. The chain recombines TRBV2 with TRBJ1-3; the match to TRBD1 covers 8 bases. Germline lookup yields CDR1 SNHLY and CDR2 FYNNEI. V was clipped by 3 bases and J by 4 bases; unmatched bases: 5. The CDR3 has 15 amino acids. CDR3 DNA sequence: TGTGCCAGCAGTGAGAGGACAGGGACGGGAAACACCATATATTTT. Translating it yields CASSERTGTGNTIYF.

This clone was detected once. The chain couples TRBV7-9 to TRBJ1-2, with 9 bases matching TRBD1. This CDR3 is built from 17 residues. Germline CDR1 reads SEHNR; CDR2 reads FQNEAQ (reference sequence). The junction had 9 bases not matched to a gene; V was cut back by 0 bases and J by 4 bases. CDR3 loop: CASSLATGGALGYGYTF. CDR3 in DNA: TGTGCCAGCAGCTTAGCCACAGGGGGCGCTTTGGGCTATGGCTACACCTTC.